One sample yielded the 2 T cell receptor beta chains listed below, sequenced in a study of blood T cell repertoires in COVID-19. Profiled with immunoSEQ multiplex PCR; TCRdb holds only in-frame clones, not every one. Seen here are 190,000 or so clones, just under 85% observed once, and the top ten hold under 0.95%. Material for sequencing was peripheral blood. The source is a man aged 60 to 75 with COVID-19, enrolled during active disease.

This clone was counted only a few times. This rearrangement joins TRBV6-5 to TRBJ1-4; maybe TRBD1 (5 bases). Trimming pared 4 bases from V and 10 bases from J, leaving 19 bases between. CDR3 size: 15 residues. Germline loops: CDR1 MNHEY, CDR2 SVGAGI. In DNA, the CDR3 is TGTGCCAGCAGTTCCCCGGGGACTAGCTTGGGAAAACTGTTTTTT. Translating gives CASSSPGTSLGKLFF.

The chain combines TRBV28 with TRBJ2-1; 12 nucleotides match TRBD2. V lost 7 bases to trimming and J lost 4 bases; unmatched junction nucleotides: 23. Germline loops: CDR1 MDHEN, CDR2 SYDVKM. The CDR3 extends over 21 amino acids. The CDR3 bases are TGTGCCAGCACCCCGGAGGCCTGGGAACTAGCGGGAGGAGGTTGGTACAATGAGCAGTTCTTC. It yields the protein CASTPEAWELAGGGWYNEQFF.